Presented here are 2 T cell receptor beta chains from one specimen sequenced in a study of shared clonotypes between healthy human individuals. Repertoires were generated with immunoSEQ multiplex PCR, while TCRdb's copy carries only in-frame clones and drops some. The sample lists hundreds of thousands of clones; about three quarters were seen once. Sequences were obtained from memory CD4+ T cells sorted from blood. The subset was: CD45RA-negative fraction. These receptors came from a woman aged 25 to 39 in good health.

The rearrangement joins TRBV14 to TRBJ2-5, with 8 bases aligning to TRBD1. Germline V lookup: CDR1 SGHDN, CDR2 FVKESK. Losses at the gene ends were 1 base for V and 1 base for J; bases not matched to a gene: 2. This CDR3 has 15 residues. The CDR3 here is CASSQGTGIQETQYF. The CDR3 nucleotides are TGTGCCAGCAGCCAAGGGACAGGGATCCAAGAGACCCAGTACTTC.

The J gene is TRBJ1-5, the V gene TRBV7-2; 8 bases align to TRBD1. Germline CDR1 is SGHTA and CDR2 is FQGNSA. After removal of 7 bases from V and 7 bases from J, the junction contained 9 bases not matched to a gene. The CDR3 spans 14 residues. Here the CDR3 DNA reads TGTGCCAGCACTCACTCACAGGGGGTCCAGCCCCAGCATTTT. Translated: CASTHSQGVQPQHF.